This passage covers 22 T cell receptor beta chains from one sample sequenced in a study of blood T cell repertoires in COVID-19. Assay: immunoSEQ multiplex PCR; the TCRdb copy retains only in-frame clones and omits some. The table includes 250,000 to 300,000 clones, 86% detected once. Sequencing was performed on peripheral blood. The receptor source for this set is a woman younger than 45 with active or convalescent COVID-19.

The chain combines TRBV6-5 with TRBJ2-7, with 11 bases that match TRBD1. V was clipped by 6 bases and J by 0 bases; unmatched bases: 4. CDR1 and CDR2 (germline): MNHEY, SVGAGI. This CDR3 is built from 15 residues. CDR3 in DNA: TGTGCCAGCAGCCTGGGACAGGGGGGCTCCTACGAGCAGTACTTC. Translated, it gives CASSLGQGGSYEQYF.

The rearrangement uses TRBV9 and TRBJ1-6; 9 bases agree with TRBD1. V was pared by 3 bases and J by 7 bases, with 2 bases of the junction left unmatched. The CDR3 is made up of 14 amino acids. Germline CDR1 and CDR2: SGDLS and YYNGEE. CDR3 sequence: CASSDRGQNSPLHF. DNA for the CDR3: TGTGCCAGCAGCGACAGGGGGCAGAATTCACCCCTCCACTTT. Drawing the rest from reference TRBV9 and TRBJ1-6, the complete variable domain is DSGVTQTPKHLITATGQRVTLRCSPRSGDLSVYWYQQSLDQGLQFLIQYYNGEERAKGNILERFSAQQFPDLHSELNLSSLELGDSALYFCASSDRGQNSPLHFGNGTRLTVT.

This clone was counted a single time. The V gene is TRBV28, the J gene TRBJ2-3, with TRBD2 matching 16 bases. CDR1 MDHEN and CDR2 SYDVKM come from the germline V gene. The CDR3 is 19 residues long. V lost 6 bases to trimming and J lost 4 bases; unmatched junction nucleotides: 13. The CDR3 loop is CASSSPGTSGGAAPDTQYF. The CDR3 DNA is TGTGCCAGCAGCTCTCCCGGGACTAGCGGGGGGGCGGCGCCAGATACGCAGTATTTT. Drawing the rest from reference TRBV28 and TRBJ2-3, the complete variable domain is DVKVTQSSRYLVKRTGEKVFLECVQDMDHENMFWYRQDPGLGLRLIYFSYDVKMKEKGDIPEGYSVSREKKERFSLILESASTNQTSMYLCASSSPGTSGGAAPDTQYFGPGTRLTVL.

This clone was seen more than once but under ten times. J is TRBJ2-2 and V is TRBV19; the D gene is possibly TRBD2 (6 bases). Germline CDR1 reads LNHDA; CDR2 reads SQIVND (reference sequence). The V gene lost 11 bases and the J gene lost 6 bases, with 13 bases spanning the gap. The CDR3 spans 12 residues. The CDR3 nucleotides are TGTGCCGGTGAGACTAGAGCCGGGGAGCTGTTTTTT. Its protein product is CAGETRAGELFF.

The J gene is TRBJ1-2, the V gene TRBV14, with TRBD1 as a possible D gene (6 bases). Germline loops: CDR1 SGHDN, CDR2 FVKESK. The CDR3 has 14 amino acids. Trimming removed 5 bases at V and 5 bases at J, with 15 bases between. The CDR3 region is CASSIGGARYGYTF. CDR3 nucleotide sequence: TGTGCCAGCAGCATTGGGGGCGCGCGGTATGGCTACACCTTC.

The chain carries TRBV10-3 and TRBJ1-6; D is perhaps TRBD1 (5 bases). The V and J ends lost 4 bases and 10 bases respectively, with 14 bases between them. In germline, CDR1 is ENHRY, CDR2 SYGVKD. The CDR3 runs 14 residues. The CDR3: CAISADKEYSPLHF. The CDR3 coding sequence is TGTGCCATCAGTGCGGACAAAGAATACTCACCCCTCCACTTT.

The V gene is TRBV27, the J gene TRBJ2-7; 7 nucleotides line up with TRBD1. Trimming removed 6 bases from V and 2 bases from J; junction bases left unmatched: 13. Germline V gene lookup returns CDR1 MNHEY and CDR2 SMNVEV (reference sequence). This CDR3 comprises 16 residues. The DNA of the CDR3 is TGTGCCAGCAGGACATACAGGGGCACTTCTACCTACGAGCAGTACTTC. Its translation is CASRTYRGTSTYEQYF.

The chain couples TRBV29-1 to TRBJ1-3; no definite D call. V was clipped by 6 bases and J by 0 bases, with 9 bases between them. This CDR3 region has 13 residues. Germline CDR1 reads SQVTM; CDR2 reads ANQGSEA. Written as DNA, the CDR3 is TGCAGCGTCGCTGATAGCTCTGGAAACACCATATATTTT. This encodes CSVADSSGNTIYF. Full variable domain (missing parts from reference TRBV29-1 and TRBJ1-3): SAVISQKPSRDICQRGTSLTIQCQVDSQVTMMFWYRQQPGQSLTLIATANQGSEATYESGFVIDKFPISRPNLTFSTLTVSNMSPEDSSIYLCSVADSSGNTIYFGEGSWLTVV.

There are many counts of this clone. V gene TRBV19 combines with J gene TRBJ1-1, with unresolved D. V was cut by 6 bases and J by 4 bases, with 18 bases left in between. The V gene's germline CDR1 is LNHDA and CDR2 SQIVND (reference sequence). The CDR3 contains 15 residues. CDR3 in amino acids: CASSLNREGRTEAFF. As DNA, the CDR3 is TGTGCCAGTAGCTTAAACCGGGAGGGTCGCACTGAAGCTTTCTTT.

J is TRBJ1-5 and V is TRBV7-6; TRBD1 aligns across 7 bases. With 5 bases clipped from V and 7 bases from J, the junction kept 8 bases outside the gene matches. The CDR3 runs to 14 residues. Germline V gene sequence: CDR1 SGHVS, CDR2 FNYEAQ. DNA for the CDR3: TGTGCCAGCAGCCAGGGGGTACAGGGGCAGCCCCAGCATTTT. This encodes CASSQGVQGQPQHF. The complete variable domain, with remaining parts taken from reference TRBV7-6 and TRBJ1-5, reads GAGVSQSPRYKVTKRGQDVALRCDPISGHVSLYWYRQALGQGPEFLTYFNYEAQQDKSGLPNDRFSAERPEGSISTLTIQRTEQRDSAMYRCASSQGVQGQPQHFGDGTRLSIL.

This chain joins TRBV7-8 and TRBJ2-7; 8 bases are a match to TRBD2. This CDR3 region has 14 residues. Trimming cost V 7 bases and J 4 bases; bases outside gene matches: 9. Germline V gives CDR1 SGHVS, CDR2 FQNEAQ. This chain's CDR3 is CASTVARGGYEQYF. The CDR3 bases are TGTGCCAGCACCGTTGCCCGGGGGGGTTACGAGCAGTACTTC.

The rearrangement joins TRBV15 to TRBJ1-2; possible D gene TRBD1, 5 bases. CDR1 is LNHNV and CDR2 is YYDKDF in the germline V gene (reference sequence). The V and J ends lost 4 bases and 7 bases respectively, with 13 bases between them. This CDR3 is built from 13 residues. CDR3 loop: CATSIGEGFGYTF. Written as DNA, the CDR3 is TGTGCCACCAGCATAGGGGAGGGGTTTGGCTACACCTTC. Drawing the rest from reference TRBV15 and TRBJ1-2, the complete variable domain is DAMVIQNPRYQVTQFGKPVTLSCSQTLNHNVMYWYQQKSSQAPKLLFHYYDKDFNNEADTPDNFQSRRPNTSFCFLDIRSPGLGDTAMYLCATSIGEGFGYTFGSGTRLTVV.

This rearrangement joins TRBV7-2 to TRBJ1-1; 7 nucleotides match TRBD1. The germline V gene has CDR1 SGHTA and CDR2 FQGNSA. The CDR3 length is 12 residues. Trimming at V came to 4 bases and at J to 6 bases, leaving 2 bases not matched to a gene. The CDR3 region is CASSSDRSEAFF. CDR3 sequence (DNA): TGTGCCAGCAGCTCGGACAGGTCTGAAGCTTTCTTT.

CDR3 nucleotide sequence: TGTGCCAGCAGCGTAGCGACCGGACACCTAACCACAGATACGCAGTATTTT. It specifies CASSVATGHLTTDTQYF. V and J are TRBV9 and TRBJ2-3, with D possibly being TRBD1 (5 bases). From germline, CDR1 is SGDLS and CDR2 YYNGEE. V was pared by 0 bases and J by 2 bases, with 16 bases between. The CDR3 loop spans 17 amino acids.

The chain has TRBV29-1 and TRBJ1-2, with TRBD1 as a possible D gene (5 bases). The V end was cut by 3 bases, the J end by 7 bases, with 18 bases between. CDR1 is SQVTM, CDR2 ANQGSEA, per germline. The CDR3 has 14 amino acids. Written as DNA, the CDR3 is TGCAGCGTTGATAGGGGAGGAAGTGGCTCTGGCTACACCTTC. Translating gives CSVDRGGSGSGYTF.

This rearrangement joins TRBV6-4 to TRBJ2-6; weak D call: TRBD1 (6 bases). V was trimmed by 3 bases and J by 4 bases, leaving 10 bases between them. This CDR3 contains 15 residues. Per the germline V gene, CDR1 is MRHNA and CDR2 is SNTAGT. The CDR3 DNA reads TGTGCCAGCAGTGAGGGGGCAGACGGGGCCAACGTCCTGACTTTC. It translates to CASSEGADGANVLTF.

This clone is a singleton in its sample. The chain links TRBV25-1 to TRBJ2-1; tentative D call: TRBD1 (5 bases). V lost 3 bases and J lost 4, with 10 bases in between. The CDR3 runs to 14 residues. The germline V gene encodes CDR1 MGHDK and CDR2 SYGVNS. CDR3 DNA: TGTGCCAGCAGTGATCAGGGTTGGTACAATGAGCAGTTCTTC. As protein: CASSDQGWYNEQFF. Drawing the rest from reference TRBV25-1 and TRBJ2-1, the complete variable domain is EADIYQTPRYLVIGTGKKITLECSQTMGHDKMYWYQQDPGMELHLIHYSYGVNSTEKGDLSSESTVSRIRTEHFPLTLESARPSHTSQYLCASSDQGWYNEQFFGPGTRLTVL.

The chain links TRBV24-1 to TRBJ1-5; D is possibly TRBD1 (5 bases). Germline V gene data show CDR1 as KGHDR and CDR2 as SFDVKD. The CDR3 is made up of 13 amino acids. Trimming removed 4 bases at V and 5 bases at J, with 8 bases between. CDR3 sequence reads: CATSEGLYQPQHF. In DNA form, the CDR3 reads TGTGCCACCAGTGAGGGACTCTATCAGCCCCAGCATTTT.

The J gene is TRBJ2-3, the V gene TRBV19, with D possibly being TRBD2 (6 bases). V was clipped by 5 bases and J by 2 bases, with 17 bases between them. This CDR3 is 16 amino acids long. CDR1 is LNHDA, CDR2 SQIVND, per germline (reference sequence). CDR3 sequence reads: CASSPTGRDFTDTQYF. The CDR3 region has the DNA TGTGCCAGTAGTCCCACCGGGCGGGATTTCACAGATACGCAGTATTTT.

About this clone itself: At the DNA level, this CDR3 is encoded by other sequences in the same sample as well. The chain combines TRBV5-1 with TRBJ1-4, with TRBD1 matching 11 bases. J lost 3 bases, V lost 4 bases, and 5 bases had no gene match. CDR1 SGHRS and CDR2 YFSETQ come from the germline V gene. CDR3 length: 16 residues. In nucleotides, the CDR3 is TGCGCCAGCAGCCTGGGGGGACAGGGGGCTAATGAAAAACTGTTTTTT. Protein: CASSLGGQGANEKLFF.

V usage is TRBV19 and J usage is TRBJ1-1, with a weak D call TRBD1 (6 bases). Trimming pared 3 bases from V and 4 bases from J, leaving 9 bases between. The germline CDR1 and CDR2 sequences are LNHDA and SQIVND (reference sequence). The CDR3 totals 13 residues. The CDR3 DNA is TGTGCCAGTAGTATGAAAGGGGGCACTGAAGCTTTCTTT. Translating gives CASSMKGGTEAFF.

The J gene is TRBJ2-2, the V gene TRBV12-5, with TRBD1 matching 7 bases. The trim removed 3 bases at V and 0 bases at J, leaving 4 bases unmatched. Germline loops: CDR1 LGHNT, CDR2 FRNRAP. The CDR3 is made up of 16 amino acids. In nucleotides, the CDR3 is TGTGCTAGTGGTTTAAGAGGGGGCGCGAACACCGGGGAGCTGTTTTTT. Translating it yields CASGLRGGANTGELFF.